A single TCR beta chain is shown here with its context. The entry originates in a study of response to subunit inactivated influenza vaccine. The germline V gene encodes CDR1 LNHNV and CDR2 YYDKDF (reference sequence). The CDR3 is made up of 17 amino acids. V dropped 1 base and J dropped 0; count of bases not matched to a gene: 7. MiXCR, run by TCRdb on the RT-PCR reads, gives a single entry per CDR3 protein. Here the sample spans more than 450,000 distinct CDR3 sequences, roughly 10% being singletons. These data also featured in a second study, about T cells expressing NK-cell markers. That publication notes: TCR beta libraries carry UMIs added by 5'RACE template switching.

The chain is built from TRBV15 and TRBJ2-7; TRBD2 aligns across 9 bases. The source was PBMCs from blood, collected on the day of vaccination. This receptor was identified in a man between 45 and 60 years old who received an inactivated influenza vaccine. The CDR3 loop is CATSRGSLAGSSYEQYF. The CDR3 DNA sequence: TGTGCCACCAGCAGAGGTTCACTAGCGGGTAGCTCCTACGAGCAGTACTTC.